These 4 T cell receptor beta chains were all obtained from the same sample, sequenced in a study of blood T cell repertoires in COVID-19. Sequencing was performed with immunoSEQ multiplex PCR; in TCRdb, only in-frame clones are kept and a portion is missing. The data show about 260,000 clones, with more than 80% seen just once and about 4% held by the top ten. Material for sequencing was peripheral blood. These receptors were obtained from a woman in her forties with acute or convalescent COVID-19.

This chain links TRBV5-6 with TRBJ1-2, with TRBD1 as a possible D gene (6 bases). The V gene's germline CDR1 is SGHDT and CDR2 YYEEEE. Trimming stripped 1 base from V and 8 bases from J, with 12 bases between. CDR3 length equals 13 residues. The CDR3 DNA follows: TGTGCCAGCAGCTTGATACAGGGTGCCGGCTACACCTTC. Amino acids: CASSLIQGAGYTF.

The chain couples TRBV11-2 to TRBJ1-1; D is undetermined. With 7 bases removed from V and 7 bases from J, the gap between germline ends came to 13 bases. Germline assignment: CDR1 SGHAT and CDR2 FQNNGV. This CDR3 has 12 amino acids. CDR3 DNA sequence: TGTGCCAGCACCCCGGTCCACGGTGAAGCTTTCTTT. Translation: CASTPVHGEAFF.

CDR3 in amino acids: CASSLNQGNTEAFF. CDR3 bases: TGTGCCAGCAGCTTAAACCAGGGGAACACTGAAGCTTTCTTT. This chain links TRBV7-3 with TRBJ1-1, with D tentatively TRBD1 (5 bases). The CDR3 is 14 amino acids. V lost 1 base and J 1 base, leaving 7 bases between the germline ends. The germline V gene encodes CDR1 SGHTA and CDR2 FQGTGA.

This chain joins TRBV16 and TRBJ1-2, with D unclear. Trimming stripped 3 bases from V and 7 bases from J, with 18 bases between. CDR3 length equals 15 residues. CDR1 is KGHSY, CDR2 FQNENV, per germline. CDR3 bases: TGTGCCAGCAGCCATCCCGAGGGCGGGATTGGTGGCTACACCTTC. Translation gives CASSHPEGGIGGYTF.